The subject of this entry is one TCR beta chain. Its antigen is currently unknown. At one end the junction does not follow the germline gene, possibly because of a read error. This sample was included in a study of blood T cells in healthy people across ages. Study results and limitations: Strong correlation was found linking TCR beta diversity to naive T cell percentage.

Germline lookup yields CDR1 LGHDT and CDR2 YNNKEL (reference sequence). CDR3 length: 16 amino acids. Through a sample-barcoded 5' primer and a J-beta primer mix, a second PCR was run for about 7 to 12 cycles. Each CDR3 protein is one row after TCRdb ran MiXCR on the 5' RACE reads. The data contain over 750,000 distinct CDR3 sequences, more than 20% of them singletons. These data were also reused for a study on T cells of mothers and their children.

This sequence originates from a boy aged 5-17 years in good health. Material for sequencing was blood. V gene TRBV3-1 combines with J gene TRBJ2-1, with 12 bases identical to TRBD2. CDR3 amino acids: CASSPPLAGGANEQLF. CDR3 in DNA: TGTGCCAGCAGCCCCCCCCTAGCGGGAGGGGCCAATGAGCAGCTCTTC.